The rows below give T cell receptor beta chains drawn from one sample of a study of cytomegalovirus exposure and HLA in healthy donors. Sequencing used immunoSEQ multiplex PCR; TCRdb keeps in-frame clones, though not all of them. The data contain 100,000 to 150,000 clones, about 80% of them singletons. The material sequenced was PBMCs. The receptors shown here come from a woman between 40 and 50 years old in good health and CMV-seropositive. Each CDR3 is given with its conserved first and last residue. A D gene is named only where the DNA matches it firmly. Clone size appears in some rows only: once, few, many, or a class for an expanded clone.

abundance	v_gene	d_gene	j_gene	CDR3aa	CDR3nt
NA	TRBV5-1	NA	TRBJ2-5	CASRLLAPQETQYF	TGCGCCAGCAGATTGCTAGCGCCTCAAGAGACCCAGTACTTC
NA	TRBV13	TRBD1	TRBJ2-2	CASRLQGGTGELFF	TGTGCCAGCAGGTTACAGGGGGGAACCGGGGAGCTGTTTTTT
NA	TRBV13	TRBD2	TRBJ2-4	CASSWGGGNIQYF	TGTGCCAGCAGCTGGGGGGGAGGGAACATCCAGTACTTC
NA	TRBV9	NA	TRBJ2-1	CASSVEERVYNEQFF	TGTGCCAGCAGCGTAGAGGAGCGGGTTTACAATGAGCAGTTCTTC
NA	TRBV30	NA	TRBJ2-5	CAWSVGSQETQYF	TGTGCCTGGAGTGTGGGCAGTCAAGAGACCCAGTACTTC
NA	TRBV14	TRBD1	TRBJ1-2	CASSPLDRLYGYTF	TGTGCCAGCAGCCCCCTGGACAGGCTGTATGGCTACACCTTC
NA	TRBV10-1	TRBD2	TRBJ2-3	CASSEQREFDTQYF	TGCGCCAGCAGTGAACAGCGGGAGTTCGATACGCAGTATTTT
once	TRBV5-1	TRBD1	TRBJ1-3	CASSRDRASGNTIYF	TGCGCCAGCAGCCGGGACAGGGCTTCTGGAAACACCATATATTTT
NA	TRBV10-3	NA	TRBJ2-3	CAATGGPSTDTQYF	TGTGCCGCCACCGGAGGGCCGAGCACAGATACGCAGTATTTT
NA	TRBV7-9	NA	TRBJ1-4	CASSYQGPTNEKLFF	TGTGCCAGCAGCTACCAGGGTCCCACTAATGAAAAACTGTTTTTT
NA	TRBV10-1	NA	TRBJ2-3	CASSEGTQLPHTQYF	TGCGCCAGCAGTGAGGGGACTCAACTACCCCATACGCAGTATTTT
NA	TRBV20-1	NA	TRBJ2-7	CSANEYYEQYF	TGCAGTGCTAATGAGTACTACGAGCAGTACTTC
NA	TRBV2	TRBD2	TRBJ2-5	CASRETSGRRGTQYF	TGTGCCAGCAGGGAGACTAGCGGGCGGCGGGGGACCCAGTACTTC
once	TRBV5-6	TRBD2	TRBJ2-5	CASSFLNSGNHQETQYF	TGTGCCAGCAGCTTCTTAAACAGCGGGAACCACCAAGAGACCCAGTACTTC
NA	TRBV4-2	TRBD2	TRBJ2-1	CASSQELAGAAYNEQFF	TGTGCCAGCAGCCAAGAATTAGCGGGAGCGGCCTACAATGAGCAGTTCTTC
NA	TRBV7-9	NA	TRBJ1-4	CASSFQGISEKLFF	TGTGCCAGCAGCTTTCAGGGTATAAGTGAAAAACTGTTTTTT
NA	TRBV7-9	TRBD2	TRBJ2-5	CASRAEREVGETQYF	TGTGCCAGCAGGGCGGAGCGGGAGGTCGGGGAGACCCAGTACTTC
NA	TRBV25-1	NA	TRBJ2-5	CASSGGDGSRWETQYF	TGTGCCAGCAGTGGGGGGGACGGGTCAAGATGGGAGACCCAGTACTTC